What follows are 20 T cell receptor beta chains derived from one specimen sequenced in a study of cytomegalovirus exposure and HLA in healthy donors. This PCR relied on a set of 60 Vbeta primers and 13 Jbeta primers. The repertoire was sequenced with immunoSEQ multiplex PCR; TCRdb's copy has only in-frame clones and lacks some. The table has under 80,000 clones, more than 60% seen once; the top ten hold roughly 51%. Sequencing was carried out using PBMCs. These receptors originate from a man in his forties or fifties in good health and CMV-seropositive.

The rearrangement links TRBV30 to TRBJ2-5, with 9 bases identical to TRBD1. The ends lost 3 bases at V and 10 bases at J; junction bases unmatched: 3. The CDR3 runs to 11 residues. Looked up from germline, CDR1 is GTSNPN and CDR2 is SVGIG (reference sequence). CDR3 DNA sequence: TGTGCCTGGAGGGGACAGGGTAACCAGTACTTC. Translation: CAWRGQGNQYF.

The rearrangement links TRBV13 to TRBJ1-2; perhaps TRBD1 as D (5 bases). This CDR3 is 15 amino acids long. Trimming shortened V by 5 bases and J by 8 bases, and 21 bases separated the two germline ends. In germline, CDR1 is PRHDT, CDR2 FYEKMQ (reference sequence). CDR3: CASSPRVLPNEGYTF. The CDR3 DNA is TGTGCCAGCAGCCCCAGGGTCCTCCCGAATGAAGGCTACACCTTC.

A word on this clone: Compared with germline, one end of the junction differs, possibly owing to a read error. Within the sample, other DNA sequences also encode this same CDR3. The chain uses TRBV4-3 and TRBJ2-1; D gene unclear. The CDR3 is made up of 17 amino acids. CDR1 LGHNA and CDR2 YSLEER come from the germline V gene. The CDR3 coding sequence is TGCGCCACCAGCCAAGCTCTGATAGTCCTCATCTACAATGAGCAGTTCTTC. It is translated as CATSQALIVLIYNEQFF.

This chain links TRBV7-2 with TRBJ2-7; 7 nucleotides agree with TRBD1. The germline V gene has CDR1 SGHTA and CDR2 FQGNSA. V was pared by 5 bases and J by 2 bases, with 9 bases of the junction left unmatched. The CDR3 has 15 amino acids. The CDR3, as DNA: TGTGCCAGCAGCCCGGGCCGGGACAGCCCCTACGAGCAGTACTTC. Protein product: CASSPGRDSPYEQYF. The variable domain in full, with the rest retrieved from reference TRBV7-2 and TRBJ2-7, is GAGVSQSPSNKVTEKGKDVELRCDPISGHTALYWYRQSLGQGLEFLIYFQGNSAPDKSGLPSDRFSAERTGGSVSTLTIQRTQQEDSAVYLCASSPGRDSPYEQYFGPGTRLTVT.

About this clone: At one end the junction does not follow the germline gene, possibly because of a read error. This chain uses TRBV30 with TRBJ1-4; no clear D. CDR3 size: 13 residues. Germline V gene sequence: CDR1 GTSNPN, CDR2 SVGIG (reference sequence). DNA for the CDR3: TGTGCCTTGTCGATCTCAACTAATGAAACACTGTTTTTT. As protein: CALSISTNETLFF.

The chain joins TRBV9 to TRBJ2-3; 9 bases line up with TRBD2. From germline, CDR1 is SGDLS and CDR2 YYNGEE. J was trimmed by 4 bases and V by 4 bases; bases with no gene match: 16. CDR3 length: 18 residues. The DNA for the CDR3 is TGTGCCAGCAGCCTCGGCGGATGGTGGGCGGGGGGGCCAGATACGCAGTATTTT. Its protein product is CASSLGGWWAGGPDTQYF. The variable domain in full, with the rest retrieved from reference TRBV9 and TRBJ2-3, is DSGVTQTPKHLITATGQRVTLRCSPRSGDLSVYWYQQSLDQGLQFLIQYYNGEERAKGNILERFSAQQFPDLHSELNLSSLELGDSALYFCASSLGGWWAGGPDTQYFGPGTRLTVL.

As to this clone: An end of the junction does not agree with germline; a read error may underlie this. The gene calls are TRBV2 and TRBJ2-1; 7 positions agree with TRBD1. Germline CDR1 is SNHLY and CDR2 is FYNNEI. The CDR3 loop spans 15 amino acids. CDR3 nucleotides: TGTGCCAGCAGGGAAGACAGGGCCTCCTACAATGAGCAGTTCTTC. Encoded protein: CASREDRASYNEQFF.

This clone came up once. The chain's CDR3 is CASASGLAGRFREQFF. In DNA form, the CDR3 reads TGTGCCAGCGCATCTGGACTAGCGGGACGGTTTCGGGAGCAGTTCTTC. The chain employs TRBV27 and TRBJ2-1; 12 positions agree with TRBD2. The V and J ends lost 8 bases and 10 bases, in that order; junction bases with no gene match: 15. The CDR3 has 16 amino acids. Germline values: CDR1 MNHEY, CDR2 SMNVEV (reference sequence).

The chain has TRBV27 and TRBJ2-3, with 14 bases lining up with TRBD2. CDR1 and CDR2 from the germline V gene are MNHEY and SMNVEV (reference sequence). The CDR3 extends over 18 amino acids. J gave up 2 bases and V 10 bases, and 14 bases lay outside the gene matches. The CDR3 coding sequence is TGTGCCATCAGCCCAGATACGGGACTAGCGGGGGTCACAGATACGCAGTATTTT. Protein product: CAISPDTGLAGVTDTQYF.

This clone showed up just a few times. At the DNA level, this CDR3 is encoded by other sequences in the same sample as well. This rearrangement joins TRBV7-9 to TRBJ2-7; D is perhaps TRBD2 (6 bases). This CDR3 spans 14 amino acids. V was pared by 5 bases and J by 1 base, with 12 bases between. Germline CDR1 is SEHNR and CDR2 is FQNEAQ (reference sequence). CDR3 bases: TGTGCCAGCAGCAAGGTCGGGACTTCCTACGAGCAGTACTTC. Translation gives CASSKVGTSYEQYF. Complete variable domain (other parts from reference TRBV7-9 and TRBJ2-7): DTGVSQNPRHKITKRGQNVTFRCDPISEHNRLYWYRQTLGQGPEFLTYFQNEAQLEKSRLLSDRFSAERPKGSFSTLEIQRTEQGDSAMYLCASSKVGTSYEQYFGPGTRLTVT.

The chain joins TRBV6-4 to TRBJ1-2; D might be TRBD1 (5 bases). Germline V CDR1 and CDR2: MRHNA, SNTAGT. V was clipped by 0 bases and J by 7 bases, with 12 bases between them. The CDR3 consists of 14 residues. The CDR3 here is CASSDSAGISGYTF. Here the CDR3 DNA reads TGTGCCAGCAGTGACTCGGCAGGGATCTCTGGCTACACCTTC.

J is TRBJ2-1 and V is TRBV7-3; 9 positions match TRBD2. V trimming: 1 base; J trimming: 3 bases; junction bases outside the gene matches: 13. CDR3 size: 19 residues. Germline CDR1 SGHTA, CDR2 FQGTGA. The CDR3 loop reads CASSLMPPPIAGDYNEQFF. The CDR3 bases are TGTGCCAGCAGCTTAATGCCCCCGCCAATAGCGGGGGACTACAATGAGCAGTTCTTC.

The J gene is TRBJ2-5, the V gene TRBV11-3; TRBD2 might be the D (5 bases). There are 13 residues in the CDR3. Germline V gene lookup returns CDR1 SGHNT and CDR2 YENEEA. Trimming took off 3 bases at V and 3 bases at J, with 8 bases between the two ends. The CDR3 nucleotides read TGTGCCAGCAGCTTGGACGGGAAAGAGACCCAGTACTTC. This translates into CASSLDGKETQYF.

The chain links TRBV19 to TRBJ2-2; 10 nucleotides align to TRBD1. V lost 9 bases to trimming and J lost 5 bases; unmatched junction nucleotides: 6. Germline assignment: CDR1 LNHDA and CDR2 SQIVND (reference sequence). This CDR3 contains 14 residues. The chain's CDR3 is CASERTGGTGELFF. The CDR3 DNA is TGTGCCAGCGAAAGGACAGGGGGGACCGGGGAGCTGTTTTTT.

The V and J genes are TRBV13 and TRBJ2-7; 10 nucleotides agree with TRBD2. Per germline, CDR1 PRHDT and CDR2 FYEKMQ (reference sequence). The CDR3 extends over 19 amino acids. V shed 4 bases, J shed 2 bases, and the junction held 17 bases outside the gene matches. CDR3 sequence: CASSSHGKITSGETYEQYF. The CDR3 bases are TGTGCCAGCAGCTCCCACGGAAAAATTACTAGCGGGGAGACCTACGAGCAGTACTTC.

The chain is built from TRBV18 and TRBJ2-5; 8 bases line up with TRBD2. Germline V lookup: CDR1 KGHSH, CDR2 LQKENI. The CDR3 extends over 15 amino acids. V was clipped by 3 bases and J by 4 bases; unmatched bases: 7. The CDR3 spells CASSPLRGGAETQYF. Written as DNA, the CDR3 is TGTGCCAGCTCACCCTTACGGGGGGGCGCAGAGACCCAGTACTTC.

This chain connects TRBV19 to TRBJ2-3; no reliable D call. The V end was cut by 4 bases, the J end by 3 bases, with 14 bases between. The CDR3 consists of 15 residues. Germline-derived CDR1 and CDR2 are LNHDA and SQIVND (reference sequence). The chain's CDR3 is CASSTPRQQTDTQYF. Written as DNA, the CDR3 is TGTGCCAGTAGTACCCCTAGGCAGCAGACAGATACGCAGTATTTT.

The V and J genes are TRBV19 and TRBJ2-2; 7 nucleotides agree with TRBD1. Germline V CDR1 and CDR2: LNHDA, SQIVND (reference sequence). V gave up 4 bases and J gave up 1 base; unmatched junction bases: 3. The CDR3 is made up of 15 amino acids. Here the CDR3 DNA reads TGTGCCAGTAGTAAACAGGGGAAGAACACCGGGGAGCTGTTTTTT. This codes for CASSKQGKNTGELFF.

The chain recombines TRBV6-5 with TRBJ2-5; unclear D gene. The V gene lost 0 bases and the J gene lost 0 bases, with 5 bases spanning the gap. CDR1 MNHEY and CDR2 SVGAGI come from the germline V gene. The CDR3 covers 14 residues. As DNA, the CDR3 is TGTGCCAGCAGTTACTCGAACTACCAAGAGACCCAGTACTTC. It is translated as CASSYSNYQETQYF.

This rearrangement joins TRBV18 to TRBJ2-7, with 9 bases identical to TRBD1. The length of the CDR3 is 14 residues. The germline gives CDR1 KGHSH, CDR2 LQKENI. With 4 bases clipped from V and 6 bases from J, the junction kept 7 bases outside the gene matches. CDR3 sequence: CASSQQGAGSEQYF. In DNA form, the CDR3 reads TGTGCCAGCTCACAACAGGGGGCAGGGTCCGAGCAGTACTTC.